Listed below are T cell receptor beta chains from one sample, sequenced in a study of T cell changes during pregnancy in multiple sclerosis. The protocol was immunoSEQ multiplex PCR, while the TCRdb copy is restricted to in-frame clones and leaves out a portion. This table has 30,000 or so clones, 89% appearing once. This specimen was CD8+ T cells from peripheral blood mononuclear cells, taken in the second trimester of pregnancy. These receptor sequences come from a female donor with multiple sclerosis, enrolled in a pregnancy study. Both conserved end residues are part of each CDR3. The order of the fields is V gene, CDR3 protein.

TRBV9,CASSVGWGLAVVSNEQFF
TRBV7-6,CASSEGQYNEKLFF
TRBV28,CASSLTGTANEQFF
TRBV2,CASSPLGGSTDTQYF
TRBV27,CASSLSWGADQPQHF
TRBV7-6,CASSGLAGVSYTGELFF
TRBV9,CASSPYGGGATDTQYF
TRBV11-2,CASSLARAGTLSYEQYF
TRBV10-3,CAISESARLAEDTQYF
TRBV27,CASATRTDYGYTF
TRBV6-1,CASSLRGSMDTQYF
TRBV27,CASSHSGAYEQYF
TRBV7-9,CASSWAPNTEAFF
TRBV30,CAWSVERMKFIEQYF
TRBV19,CASSGAWAAGWTEAFF
TRBV9,CASSVQGALRETQYF
TRBV2,CATPEGRNTEAFF